Below, 3 T cell receptor beta chains from the same sample are listed, as sequenced in a study of blood T cells in healthy people across ages. Through a sample-barcoded 5' primer and a J-beta primer mix, a second PCR was run for roughly 6 to 12 cycles. Each CDR3 protein gets one entry after TCRdb re-called the 5' RACE reads with MiXCR. The repertoire has around 800,000 distinct CDR3 sequences, 20% to 30% of them found once; the top ten carry around 3%. These sequences were also reported in another study, on T cells of mothers and their children.

Sequencing was carried out using blood. The receptors originated from a boy under 18 in good health.

V usage is TRBV5-1 and J usage is TRBJ2-7; D gene uncertain. Per germline, CDR1 SGHRS and CDR2 YFSETQ. V lost 2 bases and J 6 bases, leaving 9 bases between the germline ends. This CDR3 has 12 residues. The CDR3 DNA reads TGCGCCAGCAGCTTACCCGGAACCGAGCAGTACTTC. Its protein is CASSLPGTEQYF.

This clonotype appeared once. The CDR3 DNA sequence: TGTGCCAGCAGTTACAGGGACAGGGGGGCCTACACCTTC. Amino acid sequence: CASSYRDRGAYTF. The chain has TRBV6-6 and TRBJ1-2, with 11 bases matching TRBD1. CDR1 and CDR2 from the germline V gene are MNHNY and SVGAGI (reference sequence). CDR3 size: 13 residues. Trimming took 2 bases from V and 10 from J; bases not matched to a gene: 3.

Notes on this clonotype: One end of the junction varies from germline; a read error may be responsible. The chain recombines TRBV15 with TRBJ2-7; 12 bases fit TRBD2. The CDR3 has 16 amino acids. The germline CDR1 and CDR2 sequences are LNHNV and YYDKDF (reference sequence). In nucleotides, the CDR3 is TGTGCCACCGGCAGCGGGCTAGCGGGGGGGACCTACGAGCAGTACTTC. Translated: CATGSGLAGGTYEQYF.